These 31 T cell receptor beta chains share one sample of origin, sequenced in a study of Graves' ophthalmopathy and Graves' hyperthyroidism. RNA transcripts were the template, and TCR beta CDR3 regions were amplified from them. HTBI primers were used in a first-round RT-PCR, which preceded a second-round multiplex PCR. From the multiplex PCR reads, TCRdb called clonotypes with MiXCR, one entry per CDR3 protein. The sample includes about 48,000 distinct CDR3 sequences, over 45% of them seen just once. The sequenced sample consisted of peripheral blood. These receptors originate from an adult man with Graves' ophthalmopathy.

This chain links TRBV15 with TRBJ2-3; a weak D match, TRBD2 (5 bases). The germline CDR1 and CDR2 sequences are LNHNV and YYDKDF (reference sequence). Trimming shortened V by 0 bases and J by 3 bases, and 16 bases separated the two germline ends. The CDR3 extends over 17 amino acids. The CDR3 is CATSRELAGYATDTQYF. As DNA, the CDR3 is TGTGCCACCAGCAGAGAACTTGCGGGTTACGCGACAGATACGCAGTATTTT.

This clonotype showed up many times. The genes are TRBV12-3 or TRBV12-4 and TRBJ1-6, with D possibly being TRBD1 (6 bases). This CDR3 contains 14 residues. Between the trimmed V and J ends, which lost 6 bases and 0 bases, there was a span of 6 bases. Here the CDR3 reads CASRQGSYNSPLHF. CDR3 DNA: TGTGCCAGCAGACAGGGCTCCTATAATTCACCCCTCCACTTT.

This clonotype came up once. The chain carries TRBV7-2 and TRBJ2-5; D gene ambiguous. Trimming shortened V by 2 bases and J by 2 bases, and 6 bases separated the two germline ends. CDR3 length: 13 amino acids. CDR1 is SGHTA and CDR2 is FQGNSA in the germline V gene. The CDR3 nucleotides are TGTGCCAGCAGCTTAAGGGTACAAGAGACCCAGTACTTC. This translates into CASSLRVQETQYF.

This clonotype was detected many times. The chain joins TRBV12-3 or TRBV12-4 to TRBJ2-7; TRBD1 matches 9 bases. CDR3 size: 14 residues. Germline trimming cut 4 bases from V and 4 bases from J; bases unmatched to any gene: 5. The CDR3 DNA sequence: TGTGCCAGCAGTTACAAGGACAGGGGTTACGAGCAGTACTTC. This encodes CASSYKDRGYEQYF.

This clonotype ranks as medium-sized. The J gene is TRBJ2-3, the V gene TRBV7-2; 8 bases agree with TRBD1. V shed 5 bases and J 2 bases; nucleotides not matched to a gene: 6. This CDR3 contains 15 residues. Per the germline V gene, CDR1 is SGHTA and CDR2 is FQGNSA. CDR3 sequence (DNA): TGTGCCAGCAGCCAAGGACAGGGTCACACAGATACGCAGTATTTT. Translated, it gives CASSQGQGHTDTQYF. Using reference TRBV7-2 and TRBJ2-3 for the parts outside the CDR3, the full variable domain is GAGVSQSPSNKVTEKGKDVELRCDPISGHTALYWYRQSLGQGLEFLIYFQGNSAPDKSGLPSDRFSAERTGGSVSTLTIQRTQQEDSAVYLCASSQGQGHTDTQYFGPGTRLTVL.

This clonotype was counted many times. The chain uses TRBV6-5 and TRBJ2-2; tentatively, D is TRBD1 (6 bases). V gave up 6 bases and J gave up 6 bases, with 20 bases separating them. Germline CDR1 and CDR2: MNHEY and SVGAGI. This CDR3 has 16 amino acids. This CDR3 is CASRDTGGIGAGELFF. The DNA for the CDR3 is TGTGCCAGCAGGGACACTGGGGGCATAGGAGCCGGGGAGCTGTTTTTT.

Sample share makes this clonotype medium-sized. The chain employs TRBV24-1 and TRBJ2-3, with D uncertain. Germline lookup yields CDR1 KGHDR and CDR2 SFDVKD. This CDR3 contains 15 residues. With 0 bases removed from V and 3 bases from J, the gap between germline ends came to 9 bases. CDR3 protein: CATSDLSTGTDTQYF. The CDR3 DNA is TGTGCCACCAGTGATTTGTCTACCGGAACAGATACGCAGTATTTT.

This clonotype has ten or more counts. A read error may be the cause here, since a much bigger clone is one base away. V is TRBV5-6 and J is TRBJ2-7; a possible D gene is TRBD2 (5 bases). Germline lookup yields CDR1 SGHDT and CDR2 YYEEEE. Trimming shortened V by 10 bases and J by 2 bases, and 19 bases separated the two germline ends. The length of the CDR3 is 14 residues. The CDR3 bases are TGTGCCTCCAAACAGATGGGGAGCGCCTACGAGCAGTACTTC. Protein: CASKQMGSAYEQYF.

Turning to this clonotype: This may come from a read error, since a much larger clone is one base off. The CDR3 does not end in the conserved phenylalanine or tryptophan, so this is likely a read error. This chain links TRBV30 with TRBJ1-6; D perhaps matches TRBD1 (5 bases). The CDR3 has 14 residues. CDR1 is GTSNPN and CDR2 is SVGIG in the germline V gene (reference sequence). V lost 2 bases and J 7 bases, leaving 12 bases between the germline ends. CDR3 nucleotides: TGTGCCTGGAGTTCCGGGGGTGAGAATTCACCCCTCCACTTA. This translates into CAWSSGGENSPLHL.

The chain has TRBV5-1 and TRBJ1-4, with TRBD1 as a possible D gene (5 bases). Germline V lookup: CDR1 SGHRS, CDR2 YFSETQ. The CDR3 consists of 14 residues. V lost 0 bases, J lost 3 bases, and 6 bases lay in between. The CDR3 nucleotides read TGCGCCAGCAGCTTGGACAGGCCTAATGAAAAACTGTTTTTT. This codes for CASSLDRPNEKLFF. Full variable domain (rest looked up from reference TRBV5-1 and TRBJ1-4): KAGVTQTPRYLIKTRGQQVTLSCSPISGHRSVSWYQQTPGQGLQFLFEYFSETQRNKGNFPGRFSGRQFSNSRSEMNVSTLELGDSALYLCASSLDRPNEKLFFGSGTQLSVL.

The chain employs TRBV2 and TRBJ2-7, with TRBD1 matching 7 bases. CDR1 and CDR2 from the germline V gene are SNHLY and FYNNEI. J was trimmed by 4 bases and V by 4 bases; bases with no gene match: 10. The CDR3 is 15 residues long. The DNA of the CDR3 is TGTGCCAGCAGTGTAAGACAGGGTCTCGGTTACGAGCAGTACTTC. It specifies CASSVRQGLGYEQYF.

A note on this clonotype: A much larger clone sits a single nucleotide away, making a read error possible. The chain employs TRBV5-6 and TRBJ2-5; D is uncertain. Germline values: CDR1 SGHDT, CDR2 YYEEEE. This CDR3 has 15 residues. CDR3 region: CASSSEEIFQEAQYF. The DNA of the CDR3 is TGTGCCAGCAGCTCCGAAGAAATTTTTCAAGAGGCCCAGTACTTC.

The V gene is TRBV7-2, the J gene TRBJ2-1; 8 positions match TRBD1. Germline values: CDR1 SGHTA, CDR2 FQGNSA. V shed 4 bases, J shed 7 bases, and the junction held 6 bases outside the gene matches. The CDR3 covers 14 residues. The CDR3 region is CASSYPRQGNEQFF. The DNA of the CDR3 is TGTGCCAGCAGCTACCCGCGACAGGGGAATGAGCAGTTCTTC.

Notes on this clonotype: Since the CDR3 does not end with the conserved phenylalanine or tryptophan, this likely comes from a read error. As DNA, the CDR3 is TGTGCCAGCAGCCACCCCGCCAAACACTACGAGCAGTACCTC. Amino acids: CASSHPAKHYEQYL. The rearrangement uses TRBV7-9 and TRBJ2-7; no firm D call. V was cut by 5 bases and J by 3 bases, with 14 bases left in between. There are 14 residues in the CDR3. Germline V gene data show CDR1 as SEHNR and CDR2 as FQNEAQ (reference sequence).

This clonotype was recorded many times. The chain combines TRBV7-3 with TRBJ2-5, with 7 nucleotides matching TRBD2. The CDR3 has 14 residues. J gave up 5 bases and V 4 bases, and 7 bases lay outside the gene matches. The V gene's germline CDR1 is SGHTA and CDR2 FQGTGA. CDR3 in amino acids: CASSWGGGLETQYF. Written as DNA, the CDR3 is TGTGCCAGCAGCTGGGGGGGGGGTCTCGAGACCCAGTACTTC.

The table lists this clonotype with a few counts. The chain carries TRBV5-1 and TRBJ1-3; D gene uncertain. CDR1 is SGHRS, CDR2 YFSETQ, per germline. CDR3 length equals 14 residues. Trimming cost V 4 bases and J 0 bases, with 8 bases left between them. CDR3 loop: CASSLSFSGNTIYF. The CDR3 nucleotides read TGCGCCAGCAGCCTTAGCTTCTCTGGAAACACCATATATTTT.

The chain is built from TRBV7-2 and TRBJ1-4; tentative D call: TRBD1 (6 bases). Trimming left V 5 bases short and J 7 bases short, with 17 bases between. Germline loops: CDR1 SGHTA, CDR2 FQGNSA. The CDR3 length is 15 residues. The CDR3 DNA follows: TGTGCCAGCAGCCCCGGGGGGGGCGGAGGTGAAAAACTGTTTTTT. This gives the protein CASSPGGGGGEKLFF.

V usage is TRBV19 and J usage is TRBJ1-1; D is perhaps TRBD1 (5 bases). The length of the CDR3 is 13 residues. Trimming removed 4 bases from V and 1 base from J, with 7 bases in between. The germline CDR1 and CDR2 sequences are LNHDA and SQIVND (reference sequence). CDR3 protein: CASSRQRNTEAFF. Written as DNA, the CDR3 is TGTGCCAGTAGTAGACAGAGGAACACTGAAGCTTTCTTT.

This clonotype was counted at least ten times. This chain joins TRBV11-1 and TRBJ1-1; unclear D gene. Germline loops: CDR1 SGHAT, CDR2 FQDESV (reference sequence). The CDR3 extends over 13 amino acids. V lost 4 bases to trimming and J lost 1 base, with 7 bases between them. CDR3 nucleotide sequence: TGTGCCAGCAGCTCCCTGACGAACACTGAAGCTTTCTTT. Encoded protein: CASSSLTNTEAFF.

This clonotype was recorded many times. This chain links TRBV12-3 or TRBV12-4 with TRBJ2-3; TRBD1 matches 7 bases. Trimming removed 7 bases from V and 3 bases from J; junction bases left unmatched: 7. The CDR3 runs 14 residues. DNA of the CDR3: TGTGCCAGCATCTCGTCAGGGGGAACAGATACGCAGTATTTT. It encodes CASISSGGTDTQYF.

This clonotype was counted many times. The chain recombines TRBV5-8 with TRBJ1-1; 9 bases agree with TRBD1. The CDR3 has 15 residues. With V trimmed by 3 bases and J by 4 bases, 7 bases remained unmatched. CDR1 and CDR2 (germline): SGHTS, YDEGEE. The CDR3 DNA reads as TGTGCCAGCAGCTCGGGACAGGGAGTGAGCACTGAAGCTTTCTTT. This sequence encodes CASSSGQGVSTEAFF.

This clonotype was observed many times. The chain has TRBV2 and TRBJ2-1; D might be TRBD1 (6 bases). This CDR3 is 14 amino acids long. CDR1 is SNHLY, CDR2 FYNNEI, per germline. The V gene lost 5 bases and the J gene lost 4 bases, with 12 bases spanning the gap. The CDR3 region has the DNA TGTGCCAGCAGTCCCCGGGACACATACAATGAGCAGTTCTTC. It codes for CASSPRDTYNEQFF.

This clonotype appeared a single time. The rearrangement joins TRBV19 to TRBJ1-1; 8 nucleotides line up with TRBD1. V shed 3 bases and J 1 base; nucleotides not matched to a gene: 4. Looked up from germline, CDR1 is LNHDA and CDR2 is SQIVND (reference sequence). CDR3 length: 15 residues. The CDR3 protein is CASSIGQGWNTEAFF. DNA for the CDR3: TGTGCCAGTAGTATTGGACAGGGTTGGAACACTGAAGCTTTCTTT. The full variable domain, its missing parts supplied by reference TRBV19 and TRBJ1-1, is DGGITQSPKYLFRKEGQNVTLSCEQNLNHDAMYWYRQDPGQGLRLIYYSQIVNDFQKGDIAEGYSVSREKKESFPLTVTSAQKNPTAFYLCASSIGQGWNTEAFFGQGTRLTVV.

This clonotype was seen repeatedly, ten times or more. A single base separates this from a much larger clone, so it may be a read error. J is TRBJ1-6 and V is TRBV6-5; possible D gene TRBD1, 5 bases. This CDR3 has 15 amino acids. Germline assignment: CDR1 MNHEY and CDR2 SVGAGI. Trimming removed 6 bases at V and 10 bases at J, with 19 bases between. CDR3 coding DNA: TGTGCCAGCAGAAAACCGGGACCGCTAGTGTCACCCCTCCACTTT. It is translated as CASRKPGPLVSPLHF.

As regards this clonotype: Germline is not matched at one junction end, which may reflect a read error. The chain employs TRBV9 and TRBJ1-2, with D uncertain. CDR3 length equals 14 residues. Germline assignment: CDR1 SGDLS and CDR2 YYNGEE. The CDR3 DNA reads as TGTGCCAGCAGCGTAGCTACGGTTAACTATGGCTATACCTTC. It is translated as CASSVATVNYGYTF.

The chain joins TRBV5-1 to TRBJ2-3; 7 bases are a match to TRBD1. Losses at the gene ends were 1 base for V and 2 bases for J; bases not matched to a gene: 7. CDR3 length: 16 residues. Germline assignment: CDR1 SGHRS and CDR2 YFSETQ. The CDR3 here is CASSLIATGFTDTQYF. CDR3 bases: TGCGCCAGCAGCTTGATTGCGACAGGGTTCACAGATACGCAGTATTTT.

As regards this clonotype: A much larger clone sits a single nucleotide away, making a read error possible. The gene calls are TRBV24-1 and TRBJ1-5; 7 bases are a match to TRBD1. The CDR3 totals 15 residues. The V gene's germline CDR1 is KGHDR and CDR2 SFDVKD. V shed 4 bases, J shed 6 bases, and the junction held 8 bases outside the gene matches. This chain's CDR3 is CATSDARGPSQPQHF. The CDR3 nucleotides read TGTGCCACCAGTGACGCAAGGGGGCCGAGTCAGCCCCAGCATTTT.

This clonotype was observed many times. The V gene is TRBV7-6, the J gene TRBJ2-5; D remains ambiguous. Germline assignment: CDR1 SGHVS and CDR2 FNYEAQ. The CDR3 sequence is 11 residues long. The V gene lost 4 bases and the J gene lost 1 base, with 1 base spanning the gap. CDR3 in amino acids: CASSSQETQYF. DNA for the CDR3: TGTGCCAGCAGCTCCCAAGAGACCCAGTACTTC.

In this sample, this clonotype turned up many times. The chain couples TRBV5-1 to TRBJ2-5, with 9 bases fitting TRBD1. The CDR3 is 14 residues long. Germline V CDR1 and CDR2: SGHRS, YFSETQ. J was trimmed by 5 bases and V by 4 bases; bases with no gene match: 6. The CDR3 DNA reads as TGCGCCAGCAGCACGGGACAGGGAAGGGAGACCCAGTACTTC. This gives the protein CASSTGQGRETQYF.

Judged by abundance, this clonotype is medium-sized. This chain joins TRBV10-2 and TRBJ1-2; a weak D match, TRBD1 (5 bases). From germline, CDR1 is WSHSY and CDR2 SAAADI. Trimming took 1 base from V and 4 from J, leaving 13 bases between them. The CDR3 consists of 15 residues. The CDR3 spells CASSEYGQGAYGYTF. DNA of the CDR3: TGCGCCAGCAGTGAGTACGGGCAGGGAGCCTATGGCTACACCTTC.

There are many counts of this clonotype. The CDR3 is CASSQDGEVYGYTF. The CDR3 DNA is TGTGCCAGCAGCCAAGATGGGGAGGTCTATGGCTACACCTTC. V and J are TRBV3-1 and TRBJ1-2; no reliable D call. Germline CDR1 and CDR2: LGHDT and YNNKEL (reference sequence). The ends were cut back, 0 bases at V and 4 bases at J, with 9 bases in the middle. The CDR3 sequence is 14 residues long. Using reference TRBV3-1 and TRBJ1-2 for the parts outside the CDR3, the full variable domain is DTAVSQTPKYLVTQMGNDKSIKCEQNLGHDTMYWYKQDSKKFLKIMFSYNNKELIINETVPNRFSPKSPDKAHLNLHINSLELGDSAVYFCASSQDGEVYGYTFGSGTRLTVV.